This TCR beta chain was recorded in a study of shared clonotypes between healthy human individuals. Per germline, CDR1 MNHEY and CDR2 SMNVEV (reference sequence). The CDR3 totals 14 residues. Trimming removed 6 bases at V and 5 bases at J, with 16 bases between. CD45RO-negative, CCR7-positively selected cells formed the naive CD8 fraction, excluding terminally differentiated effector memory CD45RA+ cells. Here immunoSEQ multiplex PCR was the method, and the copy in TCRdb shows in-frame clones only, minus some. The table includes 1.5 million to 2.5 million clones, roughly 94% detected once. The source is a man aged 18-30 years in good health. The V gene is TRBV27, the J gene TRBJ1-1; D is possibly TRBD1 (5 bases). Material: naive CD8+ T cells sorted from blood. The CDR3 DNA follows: TGTGCCAGCAGGGTTCGGGGGGGTATTACTGAAGCTTTCTTT. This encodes CASRVRGGITEAFF.